This T cell receptor beta chain was obtained from a study of molecular identifiers for immune sequencing clone quantification. Overall study findings and caveats: Highly expanded clone sizes could be underestimated by identical TCR molecules sharing a barcode.

Naive CD8 T cells were sorted, and the gate applied was CD8+CD4-CCR7+CD45RA+. Many counts were recorded for this clonotype. Its antigen is currently unknown. The germline V gene encodes CDR1 SNHLY and CDR2 FYNNEI. The CDR3 totals 14 residues. V was pared by 6 bases and J by 3 bases, with 5 bases of the junction left unmatched. Library preparation followed earlier protocols using designated TCR primers. MiXCR, applied by TCRdb to the PCR reads, yields one record per CDR3 protein. Of more than 250,000 distinct CDR3 sequences in the sample, roughly a fifth were seen once. This clonotype was obtained from a human donor in good health. Some libraries in this study had Jurkat cell RNA spiked in. Sequencing input: naive CD8+ T cells from blood, with Jurkat cell RNA spiked in. Subset indicated: FACS-sorted CD8+CD4-CCR7+CD45RA+ naive T cells. J is TRBJ1-1 and V is TRBV2; TRBD1 matches 9 bases. The CDR3 DNA sequence: TGTGCCAGCAGGGAACAGGGGGCGGACACTGAAGCTTTCTTT. As protein: CASREQGADTEAFF.